These 32 T cell receptor beta chains were sequenced from one sample in a study of T cells in Graves' hyperthyroidism and ophthalmopathy. RNA transcripts were the template for amplifying TCR beta CDR3 regions. Carried out on the TCR CDR3, a first-round RT-PCR used the HTBI primer set. A single record per CDR3 protein comes from TCRdb applying MiXCR to the multiplex PCR reads. The sample yields some 270,000 distinct CDR3 sequences, about 14% seen once. Sequences were obtained from blood. The receptors stem from a woman younger than 45 with Graves' hyperthyroidism that later progressed to Graves' ophthalmopathy.

J is TRBJ2-7 and V is TRBV28, with 7 bases aligning to TRBD1. Germline V gene data show CDR1 as MDHEN and CDR2 as SYDVKM. The CDR3 covers 14 residues. The V segment lost 10 bases and the J segment 2 bases; nucleotides outside the gene matches: 11. CDR3 sequence: CATKTGTETYEQYF. The CDR3 bases are TGTGCCACCAAAACCGGGACAGAGACCTACGAGCAGTACTTC.

This chain connects TRBV9 to TRBJ2-6; D call uncertain. The length of the CDR3 is 16 residues. V lost 4 bases and J 4 bases, leaving 15 bases between the germline ends. Germline loops: CDR1 SGDLS, CDR2 YYNGEE. The CDR3 is CASSSLPAMGANVLTF. The CDR3 DNA reads as TGTGCCAGCAGCAGCCTACCCGCTATGGGGGCCAACGTCCTGACTTTC.

This clonotype was recorded at least ten times. V and J are TRBV6-1 and TRBJ2-2, with a possible D match to TRBD1 (5 bases). Germline loops: CDR1 MNHNS, CDR2 SASEGT. Deletions cut 3 bases from V and 6 bases from J, with 11 bases between. The CDR3 length is 14 residues. The CDR3 protein is CASSDRVFAGELFF. In DNA, the CDR3 is TGTGCCAGCAGTGACAGGGTGTTCGCCGGGGAGCTGTTTTTT.

This clonotype was seen at least ten times. The rearrangement links TRBV19 to TRBJ1-5; D remains ambiguous. The CDR3 totals 12 residues. The V end was cut by 3 bases, the J end by 3 bases, with 3 bases between. The germline gives CDR1 LNHDA, CDR2 SQIVND (reference sequence). The CDR3 reads CASSINNQPQHF. The CDR3 DNA reads as TGTGCCAGTAGTATTAACAATCAGCCCCAGCATTTT.

The sample holds many counts of this clonotype. V usage is TRBV20-1 and J usage is TRBJ1-2, with D uncertain. CDR3 size: 13 residues. V lost 3 bases, J lost 11 bases, and 19 bases lay in between. CDR1 is DFQATT and CDR2 is SNEGSKA in the germline V gene (reference sequence). CDR3 sequence (DNA): TGCAGTGCTAGTTTTTTCGGTTTCGGAGGTTACACCTTC. Its translation is CSASFFGFGGYTF.

This clonotype has a count of ten or more. The chain couples TRBV30 to TRBJ1-2; D remains ambiguous. Trimming removed 0 bases at V and 4 bases at J, with 15 bases between. From germline, CDR1 is GTSNPN and CDR2 SVGIG (reference sequence). This CDR3 has 15 amino acids. The CDR3 bases are TGTGCCTGGAGTGTAGACGGGTCTTCCTCCTATGGCTACACCTTC. Amino acids: CAWSVDGSSSYGYTF.

The chain joins TRBV12-5 to TRBJ2-3; D may be TRBD1 or TRBD2 (5 bases each). Germline assignment: CDR1 LGHNT and CDR2 FRNRAP. V dropped 0 bases and J dropped 6 bases, with 19 bases sitting between them. This CDR3 has 17 residues. The CDR3 here is CASGLVPSTEGTDTQYF. In nucleotides, the CDR3 is TGTGCTAGTGGTTTGGTCCCCTCTACAGAAGGGACCGATACGCAGTATTTT.

This clonotype was detected many times. The CDR3 nucleotides are TGTGCCAGCAGCTTAGGGATTTCAGGCTCCACAGATACGCAGTATTTT. This encodes CASSLGISGSTDTQYF. The chain combines TRBV7-9 with TRBJ2-3; D not resolved. The germline CDR1 and CDR2 sequences are SEHNR and FQNEAQ (reference sequence). The CDR3 spans 16 residues. The germline V and J ends were trimmed by 1 base and 2 bases, with 13 bases remaining between them.

At least ten counts were recorded for this clonotype. CDR3 in DNA: TGTGCCAGCAGTATGCCCTCTGGAAACACCATATATTTT. The encoded protein is CASSMPSGNTIYF. The genes are TRBV13 and TRBJ1-3; D is undetermined. The CDR3 loop spans 13 amino acids. Trimming stripped 6 bases from V and 0 bases from J, with 6 bases between. In germline, CDR1 is PRHDT, CDR2 FYEKMQ (reference sequence). Variable domain in full (rest from reference TRBV13 and TRBJ1-3): AAGVIQSPRHLIKEKRETATLKCYPIPRHDTVYWYQQGPGQDPQFLISFYEKMQSDKGSIPDRFSAQQFSDYHSELNMSSLELGDSALYFCASSMPSGNTIYFGEGSWLTVV.

This clonotype appeared many times. This rearrangement joins TRBV7-9 to TRBJ2-7; 8 nucleotides line up with TRBD1. Trimming took 4 bases from V and 5 from J; bases not matched to a gene: 10. This CDR3 is 15 amino acids long. Germline CDR1 reads SEHNR; CDR2 reads FQNEAQ (reference sequence). CDR3 loop: CASSSPDRGSHEQYF. Here the CDR3 DNA reads TGTGCCAGCAGCTCGCCCGACAGGGGTTCCCACGAGCAGTACTTC.

This clonotype occurred many times. This chain links TRBV28 with TRBJ2-5; TRBD1 might be the D (5 bases). CDR3 size: 13 residues. V lost 2 bases and J lost 9, with 13 bases in between. CDR1 MDHEN and CDR2 SYDVKM come from the germline V gene. The CDR3 DNA follows: TGTGCCAGCAGTTTAACAGGCTTTTCGGCCCAGTACTTC. Protein product: CASSLTGFSAQYF.

Turning to this clonotype: A junction boundary mismatches the germline segment, possibly from a read error. J is TRBJ2-7 and V is TRBV4-3; TRBD1 matches 7 bases. Germline loops: CDR1 LGHNA, CDR2 YSLEER. The CDR3 has 13 residues. DNA of the CDR3: TGCGCCGGCAGCCAAGACAGGGTAAACGAGCAGTACTTC. Its translation is CAGSQDRVNEQYF.

This clonotype was counted many times. The chain recombines TRBV7-9 with TRBJ2-3; 7 positions agree with TRBD2. The CDR3 is 14 residues long. J gave up 9 bases and V 5 bases, and 11 bases lay outside the gene matches. Looked up from germline, CDR1 is SEHNR and CDR2 is FQNEAQ (reference sequence). The CDR3: CASSPLSLGGTQYF. The DNA for the CDR3 is TGTGCCAGCAGCCCACTGTCGCTGGGAGGGACGCAGTATTTT.

About this clonotype: A much larger clone sits a single nucleotide away, making a read error possible. The genes are TRBV29-1 and TRBJ2-5; 9 bases align to TRBD1. This CDR3 has 13 amino acids. Trimming removed 8 bases from V and 5 bases from J; junction bases left unmatched: 9. CDR1 SQVTM and CDR2 ANQGSEA come from the germline V gene. The chain's CDR3 is CSMTQGAEETQYF. DNA of the CDR3: TGCAGCATGACACAGGGGGCGGAGGAGACCCAGTACTTC.

About this clonotype itself: An end of the junction differs from the germline gene, which may be a read error. The V and J genes are TRBV5-1 and TRBJ2-7; D unclear. Germline assignment: CDR1 SGHRS and CDR2 YFSETQ. The CDR3 contains 11 residues. The CDR3 region is CASSLSHEQYF. The CDR3 nucleotides read TGTGCCAGCAGCCTTAGCCACGAGCAGTACTTC.

This clonotype turned up a few times. V is TRBV19 and J is TRBJ2-1; no clear D gene. This CDR3 has 12 amino acids. CDR1 is LNHDA, CDR2 SQIVND, per germline (reference sequence). V was trimmed by 4 bases and J by 7 bases, leaving 8 bases between them. For the CDR3, the DNA is TGTGCCAGTAGTAGTAGTGAGAATGAGCAGTTCTTC. This gives the protein CASSSSENEQFF.

In its sample, this clonotype was seen many times. CDR3 in DNA: TGTGCCAGCAGCCCAGAACAGGGTTTCTACGAGCAGTACTTC. Its protein is CASSPEQGFYEQYF. This chain uses TRBV5-6 with TRBJ2-7; maybe TRBD1 (6 bases). The CDR3 runs 14 residues. Germline CDR1 reads SGHDT; CDR2 reads YYEEEE. V was trimmed by 4 bases and J by 3 bases, leaving 14 bases between them. Drawing the rest from reference TRBV5-6 and TRBJ2-7, the complete variable domain is DAGVTQSPTHLIKTRGQQVTLRCSPKSGHDTVSWYQQALGQGPQFIFQYYEEEERQRGNFPDRFSGHQFPNYSSELNVNALLLGDSALYLCASSPEQGFYEQYFGPGTRLTVT.

This clonotype was observed at least ten times. V usage is TRBV6-2 or TRBV6-3 and J usage is TRBJ1-1; maybe TRBD1 (6 bases). CDR1 and CDR2 from the germline V gene are MNHEY and SVGEGT. Trimming cost V 2 bases and J 11 bases, with 12 bases left between them. This CDR3 region has 12 residues. The CDR3, as DNA: TGTGCCAGCAGTTACATCGGGGGGCTCGCTTTCTTT. It codes for CASSYIGGLAFF.

This chain uses TRBV9 with TRBJ2-5; tentatively, D is TRBD2 (6 bases). V was shortened by 4 bases and J by 2 bases, with 15 bases between the two germline ends. The CDR3 has 15 amino acids. The V gene's germline CDR1 is SGDLS and CDR2 YYNGEE. CDR3 loop: CASSPPGREQETQYF. Written as DNA, the CDR3 is TGTGCCAGCAGCCCGCCGGGGCGGGAACAAGAGACCCAGTACTTC.

The sample holds many counts of this clonotype. V and J are TRBV28 and TRBJ2-4, with 8 bases matching TRBD1. CDR3 length: 16 amino acids. Trimming removed 4 bases from V and 1 base from J; junction bases left unmatched: 6. Germline V CDR1 and CDR2: MDHEN, SYDVKM. DNA for the CDR3: TGTGCCAGCAGTTCGTGGACAGGGCTGGCCAAAAACATTCAGTACTTC. This translates into CASSSWTGLAKNIQYF.

Ten or more counts support this clonotype. CDR3 sequence (DNA): TGTGCCAGCAGTTTATTCCAGGCTAGCGGGAGGCGTGAGCAGTTCTTC. Translating it yields CASSLFQASGRREQFF. This chain uses TRBV7-8 with TRBJ2-1, with TRBD2 matching over 11 bases. From germline, CDR1 is SGHVS and CDR2 FQNEAQ. The CDR3 runs to 16 residues. The V and J ends lost 6 bases and 9 bases, in that order; junction bases with no gene match: 13.

Regarding this clonotype: Possible read error: a much larger clone is one base away. The chain combines TRBV9 with TRBJ1-1, with a weak D call TRBD1 (5 bases). Germline loops: CDR1 SGDLS, CDR2 YYNGEE. The CDR3 totals 14 residues. Trimming shortened V by 3 bases and J by 4 bases, and 13 bases separated the two germline ends. The CDR3 sequence is CASSAEGAGTEAFF. In DNA, the CDR3 is TGTGCCAGCAGCGCAGAAGGGGCGGGCACTGAAGCTTTCTTT.

This clonotype was seen at least ten times. The chain has TRBV11-1 and TRBJ2-1; D unclear. Trimming cost V 5 bases and J 0 bases, with 11 bases left between them. The CDR3 has 15 residues. Germline V lookup: CDR1 SGHAT, CDR2 FQDESV (reference sequence). The CDR3 spells CASSPEYGSYNEQFF. DNA for the CDR3: TGTGCCAGCAGCCCCGAATATGGCTCCTACAATGAGCAGTTCTTC.

Points on this clonotype: Because it lacks the conserved phenylalanine or tryptophan at the end, this CDR3 is likely a read error. The V call is TRBV19, the J call TRBJ2-1, with D hard to call. The V end lost 6 bases, the J end lost 4 bases, and 10 bases lay between the germline ends. CDR1 and CDR2 from the germline V gene are LNHDA and SQIVND (reference sequence). This CDR3 region has 13 residues. The DNA for the CDR3 is TGTGCCAGTAGCAACTATGATTACAATGAGCAGTTCCTC. Its protein is CASSNYDYNEQFL.

This clonotype was observed at least ten times. The chain employs TRBV7-3 and TRBJ2-1; D gene unclear. Trimming took 1 base from V and 10 from J, leaving 8 bases between them. Germline V gives CDR1 SGHTA, CDR2 FQGTGA. The CDR3 runs to 12 residues. This CDR3 reads CASSLNGREQFF. CDR3 nucleotides: TGTGCCAGCAGCTTAAATGGTCGGGAGCAGTTCTTC.

This clonotype was detected ten times or more. V gene TRBV7-3 combines with J gene TRBJ2-5; D uncertain. Germline V gene data show CDR1 as SGHTA and CDR2 as FQGTGA. With 2 bases removed from V and 5 bases from J, the gap between germline ends came to 15 bases. The CDR3 runs to 15 residues. This CDR3 reads CASSLLGSPIETQYF. CDR3 DNA sequence: TGTGCCAGCAGCTTATTAGGCTCACCTATCGAGACCCAGTACTTC. The variable domain in full, completed from reference TRBV7-3 and TRBJ2-5, reads GAGVSQTPSNKVTEKGKYVELRCDPISGHTALYWYRQSLGQGPEFLIYFQGTGAADDSGLPNDRFFAVRPEGSVSTLKIQRTERGDSAVYLCASSLLGSPIETQYFGPGTRLLVL.

This clonotype has a count of ten or more. The V and J genes are TRBV3-1 and TRBJ2-1; weak D call: TRBD2 (5 bases). Germline CDR1 reads LGHDT; CDR2 reads YNNKEL (reference sequence). The CDR3 covers 15 residues. The V and J ends lost 4 bases and 4 bases respectively, with 14 bases between them. The CDR3, as DNA: TGTGCCAGCAGCCCCCTGCGGCGGGCTTACAATGAGCAGTTCTTC. Translation gives CASSPLRRAYNEQFF.

This clonotype was found a few times. The chain carries TRBV6-1 and TRBJ2-6, with no clear D. The ends were cut back, 6 bases at V and 0 bases at J, with 15 bases in the middle. The CDR3 is made up of 17 amino acids. The germline gives CDR1 MNHNS, CDR2 SASEGT. DNA for the CDR3: TGTGCCAGCAGGATAACTATCCGCAGCTCTGGGGCCAACGTCCTGACTTTC. Translation: CASRITIRSSGANVLTF.

The gene calls are TRBV18 and TRBJ1-1; 9 nucleotides agree with TRBD1. The CDR3 is made up of 14 amino acids. Germline V gene sequence: CDR1 KGHSH, CDR2 LQKENI. V was clipped by 8 bases and J by 7 bases; unmatched bases: 11. CDR3 loop: CASESTGQGLEAFF. In DNA form, the CDR3 reads TGTGCCAGCGAATCCACGGGACAGGGTCTTGAAGCTTTCTTT. Together with reference TRBV18 and TRBJ1-1, the CDR3 gives the full variable domain: NAGVMQNPRHLVRRRGQEARLRCSPMKGHSHVYWYRQLPEEGLKFMVYLQKENIIDESGMPKERFSAEFPKEGPSILRIQQVVRGDSAAYFCASESTGQGLEAFFGQGTRLTVV.

The table lists this clonotype with many counts. The rearrangement links TRBV27 to TRBJ2-5; tentatively, D is TRBD2 (5 bases). Germline V gene data show CDR1 as MNHEY and CDR2 as SMNVEV (reference sequence). The V and J ends lost 0 bases and 2 bases respectively, with 13 bases between them. This CDR3 spans 16 amino acids. The CDR3 bases are TGTGCCAGCAGTTTATCCCCGGGGTCTCCACAAGAGACCCAGTACTTC. Encoded protein: CASSLSPGSPQETQYF.

This clonotype was seen repeatedly, ten times or more. This sequence joins TRBV9 and TRBJ1-2, with a tentative D call TRBD1 (5 bases). This CDR3 contains 14 residues. V lost 4 bases and J 4 bases, leaving 14 bases between the germline ends. Germline V lookup: CDR1 SGDLS, CDR2 YYNGEE. In DNA, the CDR3 is TGTGCCAGCAGCTCCTCAGGGAAAACCTATGGCTACACCTTC. This sequence encodes CASSSSGKTYGYTF.

This chain links TRBV12-3 or TRBV12-4 with TRBJ2-2; D is uncertain. Deletions cut 0 bases from V and 7 bases from J, with 15 bases between. This CDR3 region has 16 residues. CDR3: CASSLARNRPGGELFF. In DNA, the CDR3 is TGTGCCAGCAGTTTAGCGCGTAATAGACCCGGCGGGGAGCTGTTTTTT.